This entry features one T cell receptor (beta chain) sequence. The sample comes from a study of blood T cell repertoires in COVID-19. Original processing methods: Reference gene primer amplification in the assay estimated nucleated cell counts. Clones were sequenced by immunoSEQ multiplex PCR, and TCRdb holds only the in-frame ones, with some missing. Clonal size and the V and J genes are those of that table, whereas D and trimming came from the DNA. In the table there are 200,000 to 300,000 clones, about 89% of which are singletons. Trimming cost V 2 bases and J 0 bases, with 12 bases left between them. The germline CDR1 and CDR2 sequences are SGHRS and YFSETQ. The CDR3 is 16 amino acids. Participants spanned ages about 18 to 100 years and resided in 20 to 25 US areas.

This chain links TRBV5-1 with TRBJ2-1; D unclear. This sequence was found in a woman in her twenties or thirties who had recovered from COVID-19. Material for sequencing was PBMCs or T cells enriched from blood (not recorded which). The CDR3, as DNA: TGCGCCAGCAGCTTAGAGGTCTCGAGCTCCTACAATGAGCAGTTCTTC. Its protein product is CASSLEVSSSYNEQFF.